A selection of T cell receptor beta chains follows, all from one sample in a study of T cell repertoires and leukemia-associated antigens. Via MiXCR, TCRdb re-called the 5' RACE reads, giving one row per CDR3 protein. The sample carries about 11,000 distinct CDR3 sequences, approximately 43% recorded once. Their antigens remain unidentified. The specimen was CD3+ T cells sorted from blood and cultured. These receptors were taken from a female donor in good health. Both conserved end residues are part of each CDR3. The order of the fields is D gene, clone size, V gene, J gene, CDR3 protein, CDR3 DNA. The D gene is left open where the match is weak. Clone size is shown for a subset of rows, as once, few, many or a class of expanded clone.

d_gene: .
abundance: .
v_gene: TRBV29-1
j_gene: TRBJ2-5
CDR3aa: CSVGGRQETQYF
CDR3nt: TGCAGCGTTGGCGGCAGACAGGAGACCCAGTACTTC

d_gene: .
abundance: medium-sized
v_gene: TRBV25-1
j_gene: TRBJ2-1
CDR3aa: CASSPFEGRLDNEQFF
CDR3nt: TGTGCCAGCAGCCCTTTTGAGGGGCGCCTCGACAATGAGCAGTTCTTC

d_gene: .
abundance: few
v_gene: TRBV20-1
j_gene: TRBJ1-4
CDR3aa: CSARDRRQGLLFF
CDR3nt: TGCAGTGCTAGAGACAGGCGACAAGGATTACTGTTTTTT

d_gene: TRBD2
abundance: .
v_gene: TRBV20-1
j_gene: TRBJ2-1
CDR3aa: CSAREPAGGASSEQFF
CDR3nt: TGCAGTGCTAGAGAGCCAGCGGGAGGGGCTTCTAGTGAGCAGTTCTTC

d_gene: TRBD2
abundance: few
v_gene: TRBV25-1
j_gene: TRBJ2-4
CDR3aa: CASSGGTSGSLAKNIQYF
CDR3nt: TGTGCCAGCAGTGGGGGGACTAGCGGGTCCCTGGCCAAAAACATTCAGTACTTC

d_gene: .
abundance: .
v_gene: TRBV15
j_gene: TRBJ2-6
CDR3aa: CATSSPPRSGANVLTF
CDR3nt: TGTGCCACCAGCAGTCCTCCGCGCTCTGGGGCCAACGTCCTGACTTTC

d_gene: .
abundance: medium-sized
v_gene: TRBV7-9
j_gene: TRBJ1-6
CDR3aa: CASSPVGGSSYNSPLHF
CDR3nt: TGTGCCAGCAGCCCGGTTGGGGGGAGCTCCTATAATTCACCCCTCCACTTT

d_gene: TRBD1
abundance: .
v_gene: TRBV9
j_gene: TRBJ2-1
CDR3aa: CASSGTGTDHNEQFF
CDR3nt: TGTGCCAGCAGCGGCACCGGGACAGACCACAATGAGCAGTTCTTC

d_gene: .
abundance: .
v_gene: TRBV7-8
j_gene: TRBJ2-1
CDR3aa: CASSLWTYNEQFF
CDR3nt: TGTGCCAGCAGCTTGTGGACCTACAATGAGCAGTTCTTC

d_gene: TRBD1
abundance: .
v_gene: TRBV5-1
j_gene: TRBJ2-2
CDR3aa: CASSPTGGSTGEPFF
CDR3nt: TGCGCCAGCAGCCCTACAGGGGGTTCCACCGGGGAGCCGTTTTTT